This T cell receptor (beta chain) comes out of a study of blood T cell repertoires in COVID-19. Whole-study context: Some COVID-19 samples were acute and others convalescent; all came from the United States, Italy and Spain. T cells, B-cell-depleted T cells, or PBMCs provided the cDNA or gDNA that served as material.

A few counts support this clone. As originally analysed: Estimated nucleated cell counts came from reference gene primer amplification. The assay was immunoSEQ multiplex PCR, and TCRdb's table has in-frame clones only and misses some. V, J and clone size are taken as reported in that table, and D and trimming were inferred from the DNA itself. The profile covers roughly 280,000 clones, with approximately 86% appearing a single time and roughly 1.8% taken by the ten largest. CDR1 and CDR2 (germline): LGHNA, YSLEER. This CDR3 spans 16 amino acids. Between the trimmed V and J ends, which lost 5 bases and 5 bases, there was a span of 21 bases.

This TCR came from a man aged 30 to 39 with active or convalescent COVID-19. V usage is TRBV4-3 and J usage is TRBJ1-1, with TRBD1 as a possible D gene (5 bases). Material for sequencing was peripheral blood. For the CDR3, the DNA is TGCGCCAGCAGCTCCGCGTGGGTTGCAGGGAAGACTGAAGCTTTCTTT. Amino acid sequence: CASSSAWVAGKTEAFF.